A single sample gave rise to the 2 T cell receptor beta chains below, sequenced in a study of T cells in Graves' hyperthyroidism and ophthalmopathy. RNA transcripts yielded amplified TCR beta CDR3 regions. The HTBI set primed first-round TCR CDR3 RT-PCR. Each CDR3 protein is one row after TCRdb ran MiXCR on the multiplex PCR reads. Among around 800,000 distinct CDR3 sequences listed, roughly 37% were seen once. The sequenced sample was blood. The receptor set was obtained from a man between 18 and 35 years old with Graves' hyperthyroidism.

This clonotype was seen ten or more times. The V call is TRBV5-4, the J call TRBJ1-2, with D perhaps TRBD1 (5 bases). The CDR3 loop spans 13 amino acids. CDR1 and CDR2 from the germline V gene are SGHNT and YYREEE (reference sequence). The V end was cut by 2 bases, the J end by 12 bases, with 17 bases between. The CDR3 DNA sequence: TGTGCCAGCAGCTTAGAGACAGAGATTGTCCACACCTTC. Translation: CASSLETEIVHTF.

This clonotype was seen repeatedly, ten times or more. This sequence joins TRBV7-2 and TRBJ1-5; tentatively, D is TRBD1 (6 bases). The V and J ends lost 5 bases and 5 bases respectively, with 10 bases between them. The germline V gene encodes CDR1 SGHTA and CDR2 FQGNSA. The CDR3 length is 13 residues. The CDR3 DNA follows: TGTGCCAGCAGCCTGAACAGGGATCAGCCCCAGCATTTT. Amino acid sequence: CASSLNRDQPQHF.